Detailed here is one TCR beta chain. This entry comes from a study of identical twins. Each CDR3 protein gets one entry after TCRdb re-called the 5' RACE reads with MiXCR. The data show 470,000 or so distinct CDR3 sequences, about 24% seen once. The germline V and J ends were trimmed by 5 bases and 0 bases, with 7 bases remaining between them. The CDR3 runs 13 residues. Germline loops: CDR1 SGHTA, CDR2 FQGNSA. This sample also belongs to another study, concerning T cells expressing NK-cell markers.

The sample was CD4+ T cells sorted from blood. The sequence derives from a woman aged 18-30 years in good health. The J gene is TRBJ2-5, the V gene TRBV7-2; TRBD2 is a possible D gene (5 bases). The CDR3 sequence: CASSKDYQETQYF. Written as DNA, the CDR3 is TGTGCCAGCAGCAAGGACTACCAAGAGACCCAGTACTTC.